Presented here are 9 T cell receptor beta chains from one specimen sequenced in a study of radiation and T cells in renal cell carcinoma. This table comes from immunoSEQ multiplex PCR, and its TCRdb copy is limited to in-frame clones, with some not included. This table has about 130,000 clones, about 81% appearing once. The time point: blood 2 weeks post-SBRT. The treatment: 15 Gy SBRT to primary tumor, nephrectomy 4 weeks later. Sequencing used blood, obtained from a patient whose treatment included radiotherapy and nephrectomy. These receptors originate from a woman aged 60 to 75 with renal cell carcinoma.

This clone has more than one count but fewer than ten. The CDR3 reads CASSIRQGMNTEAFF. The CDR3 DNA is TGTGCCAGTAGTATAAGACAGGGGATGAACACTGAAGCTTTCTTT. The chain employs TRBV19 and TRBJ1-1; TRBD1 matches 8 bases. The CDR3 contains 15 residues. V shed 2 bases and J 0 bases; nucleotides not matched to a gene: 2. Germline CDR1 reads LNHDA; CDR2 reads SQIVND (reference sequence).

The V and J genes are TRBV29-1 and TRBJ2-5; 9 bases match TRBD2. The CDR3 runs 14 residues. V trimming: 7 bases; J trimming: 5 bases; junction bases outside the gene matches: 11. CDR1 is SQVTM, CDR2 ANQGSEA, per germline. CDR3 loop: CSAGGGRAGETQYF. The CDR3 DNA reads as TGCAGCGCCGGTGGCGGGAGGGCCGGGGAGACCCAGTACTTC.

This chain connects TRBV11-2 to TRBJ2-1; D is ambiguous. Trimming pared 1 base from V and 6 bases from J, leaving 13 bases between. Germline V CDR1 and CDR2: SGHAT, FQNNGV. The CDR3 extends over 15 amino acids. CDR3 sequence: CASSLGPISVNEQFF. The DNA for the CDR3 is TGTGCCAGCAGCTTAGGACCGATTTCGGTCAATGAGCAGTTCTTC.

This clone was counted only a few times. The chain combines TRBV10-3 with TRBJ1-5, with D tentatively TRBD1 (5 bases). CDR1 and CDR2 from the germline V gene are ENHRY and SYGVKD. There are 18 residues in the CDR3. The V gene lost 7 bases and the J gene lost 0 bases, with 22 bases spanning the gap. The CDR3 DNA follows: TGTGCCATCACCCTTATATCCGGGACGGAGAATAGCAATCAGCCCCAGCATTTT. Residues: CAITLISGTENSNQPQHF.

This clone was recorded once. This sequence joins TRBV6-6 and TRBJ2-1; 9 bases agree with TRBD1. There are 16 residues in the CDR3. J was trimmed by 6 bases and V by 6 bases; bases with no gene match: 12. Germline assignment: CDR1 MNHNY and CDR2 SVGAGI (reference sequence). The CDR3 loop reads CASRGTGQGTGNEQFF. The CDR3 DNA reads as TGTGCCAGCAGGGGCACCGGACAGGGGACGGGCAATGAGCAGTTCTTC.

The chain has TRBV18 and TRBJ1-3; D unclear. The CDR3 totals 14 residues. The V end lost 2 bases, the J end lost 0 bases, and 5 bases lay between the germline ends. Germline values: CDR1 KGHSH, CDR2 LQKENI. CDR3 amino acids: CASSPMSSGNTIYF. The CDR3, as DNA: TGTGCCAGCTCACCAATGAGCTCTGGAAACACCATATATTTT.

The count of this clone is one. The genes are TRBV2 and TRBJ1-2; D is undetermined. Germline V CDR1 and CDR2: SNHLY, FYNNEI. This CDR3 is built from 12 residues. V was shortened by 7 bases and J by 4 bases, with 10 bases between the two germline ends. This CDR3 reads CASNREAYGYTF. The CDR3 DNA reads as TGTGCCAGCAACCGGGAGGCCTATGGCTACACCTTC.

This clone was detected a few times. The CDR3 region is CASRGGPMNTEAFF. CDR3 DNA sequence: TGTGCCAGCAGGGGGGGTCCTATGAACACTGAAGCTTTCTTT. This chain links TRBV6-1 with TRBJ1-1; perhaps TRBD1 as D (5 bases). V was shortened by 6 bases and J by 0 bases, with 11 bases between the two germline ends. The CDR3 spans 14 residues. Germline assignment: CDR1 MNHNS and CDR2 SASEGT.

This sequence joins TRBV6-5 and TRBJ2-7; TRBD2 matches at 7 bases. V lost 7 bases to trimming and J lost 6 bases; unmatched junction nucleotides: 9. Germline CDR1 is MNHEY and CDR2 is SVGAGI. The CDR3 length is 13 residues. The CDR3 nucleotides read TGTGCCAGCACGGAAAGCGGGGCTCGCGAGCAGTACTTC. Amino acid sequence: CASTESGAREQYF.